What follows describes a single T cell receptor (beta chain). No antigen is known for it. CDR1 is SGHDT, CDR2 YYEEEE, per germline. CDR3 length: 16 amino acids. Trimming took 0 bases from V and 2 from J; bases not matched to a gene: 4. Next came a second PCR, run for roughly 6 to 11 cycles, which used a sample-barcoded 5' primer along with a J-beta primer mix. With 12 random nucleotides, a template-switch adaptor tagged each individual cDNA molecule. TCRdb fed the 5' RACE reads into MiXCR, producing one record per CDR3 protein. Among 650,000 to 1,000,000 distinct CDR3 sequences, around 34% were seen once, and the ten largest hold 10% to 15%. Every donor gave roughly 9.6 milliliters of peripheral blood. These data originate in a study of blood T cells in healthy people across ages. Whole-study context: There was about one barcoded beta molecule captured by template switching per two T cells.

Overall study results and limits: PBMCs went unsorted, and a conclusive naive versus antigen-experienced comparison was therefore prevented.

The rearrangement joins TRBV5-6 to TRBJ2-2; 7 positions agree with TRBD1. This receptor was obtained from a man aged 18 to 29 in good health. The specimen sequenced was blood. CDR3 in amino acids: CASSLAGQKNTGELFF. The DNA of the CDR3 is TGTGCCAGCAGCTTGGCGGGACAGAAAAACACCGGGGAGCTGTTTTTT.